This T cell receptor (beta chain) was sequenced during a study of T cell clonotyping in hematopoietic cell transplantation (dated by TCRdb to the early 2020s). Background for the entire study: In the study, more than 130 blood samples were gathered from 30 to 40 consecutive transplant recipients and their related donors. Recruitment of patients ran from September 2015 to early 2017, and follow-up continued until September 2020 or until death. The paper's findings and limits, for the study overall: A decrease in recipient TCR diversity was observed after transplant, and a progressive increase in pathologically expanded clonotypes was seen from day 30 to day 180. Overlap with donor repertoires was found for only a small fraction of recipient repertoires, with over 95% found to appear de novo at the given depth. Broader posttransplant TCR repertoire diversity was predicted by donor and pretransplant recipient Inverse Simpson Index values. The sample size was limited, and CD4 and CD8 repertoire contributions could not be separated because cells were not sorted.

The time point label, read with the paper, signifies: 30 days after allo-HCT. Blood from recipients was drawn roughly 28 days before transplant, then again at days 30, 100 and 180 after transplant. Nuclei Lysis Solution was used to extract genomic DNA from fresh or cryopreserved unfractionated peripheral blood mononuclear cells. With the immunoSEQ assay, which is a bias-controlled multiplex PCR relying on V- and J-specific primers, TCR beta CDR3 regions were amplified from genomic DNA. A proprietary barcode and Illumina adapter sequences were added to the CDR3 amplicons in a second PCR step. An Illumina MiSeq instrument was used for sequencing of the CDR3 libraries. The paper's processing steps were these. immunoSEQ Analyzer 3.0 was used for export and quality control, with R Bioconductor and Immunarch used for downstream analyses. Only productive rearrangements in the normalized downsampled data set went into calculating the repertoire metrics. In the normalized cohort, a clonotype counted as pathologically expanded if the clonotype was larger than 5 templates. The Inverse Simpson Index served as the measure of repertoire diversity. The non-normalized data set was used for CMV-specificity analyses so that all clonotypes could be captured. Entries here come from immuneACCESS through TCRdb and include only in-frame sequences with V and J called. Some clones fail to appear in such tables; in the studies checked, an unresolved V gene covers under half of the shortfall, and the cause of the remainder is unknown. That table furnishes V, J and clone size, whereas the DNA furnished D and trimming. This sample is represented by thousands of clones; 37% of them were singletons. The ten largest account for more than 15% of the sample.

About this clone: The antigen this receptor binds is unknown. No base quality information exists; no much larger clone differs at one position.

The CDR3 runs 12 amino acids, cysteine and phenylalanine included. This entry keeps only the CDR3 DNA: 36 bases, framed from base 1. For CDR1 and CDR2, the germline V gene lists SGHTA and FQGNSA. This TCR was sampled from a female patient aged 60 to 70 who had an allogeneic stem cell transplant, so the T cells may come from the graft donor. Some clones in this sample may be carry-over from other donors' samples. This chain is built from TRBV7-2 and TRBJ2-5; TRBD1 matches 7 bases in the middle. The end of the DNA aligns better with TRBJ2-7, so the J call may be wrong. Sequencing used peripheral blood mononuclear cells, obtained 30 days after allogeneic stem cell transplant. The CDR3 region reads CASSKQGSEQYF. The nucleotide sequence reads as follows: TGTGCCAGCAGCAAACAGGGGAGCGAGCAGTACTTC.